This TCR beta chain was recovered during a study of lymphopenia after photon versus proton radiotherapy (dated 2019 in TCRdb). Context from the whole study: The immunological effects of photon versus proton radiation therapy were compared in patients with gastrointestinal tumors who developed high-grade lymphopenia. The cohort included some 20 patients with gastrointestinal tumors who developed lymphopenia after receiving either photon or proton therapy. The study aimed to characterize how the two radiation modalities differ in their impact on the immune system.

Libraries were made using the immunoSEQ multiplex PCR assay. T cell repertoires were profiled with deep sequencing of rearranged TCR beta loci together with multiparametric flow cytometry. TCRdb holds this immuneACCESS table with in-frame rearrangements only. Some clones are missing; in checked studies, unresolved V genes explain under half, and the rest has no known cause. Present in this sample are about 20,000 clones, about 88% of which were seen just once. Of the sample, more than 8% falls within the top ten clones. As regards this clone: Its antigen specificity is not known. No much larger clonotype is one base removed from it; base qualities were not supplied.

Spanning cysteine to phenylalanine, the CDR3 consists of 16 amino acids. The DNA shown is the 48-base CDR3, in frame from base 1. As encoded in the germline V gene (reference sequence), CDR1 is MNHNY while CDR2 is SVGAGI. The junction shows trimming of 5 bases on V and 3 bases on J, and the gene matches do not reach 5 bases of it. What the work shows at the level of the full study, not this receptor alone: The survival association was examined only in patients who died, and the authors described better survival with proton therapy as a possibility, not as a demonstrated result. After the lymphocyte count nadir, repertoires from photon-treated patients showed oligoclonal expansion, particularly of CD8+ Temra cells, and this expansion drove the decline in diversity. During treatment, patients who received photon therapy lost naive T cells and TCR diversity and gained effector/memory populations, whereas patients who received proton therapy remained relatively stable. Among patients across the cohort who died, overall survival time showed an inverse correlation with a larger post-nadir drop in TCR diversity.

The sequence is built from TRBV6-6 and TRBJ2-2; 11 central bases correspond to TRBD2. Sequenced material: peripheral blood, taken from a patient treated with proton-based radiotherapy. The source is a man aged 70 or older with pancreatic cancer. The nucleotide sequence reads as follows: TGTGCCAGCAGTACTCGACTAGCGGGATACACCGGGGAGCTGTTTTTT. Translated, it gives CASSTRLAGYTGELFF.